The 17 T cell receptor beta chains in this list originate from one sample, sequenced in a study of T cells after yellow fever vaccination. Each CDR3 protein gets one entry after TCRdb re-called the 5' RACE reads with MiXCR. The table has approximately 550,000 distinct CDR3 sequences, around 21% seen once; the top ten hold approximately 15%. Sequencing was performed on PBMCs, taken 15 days after the yellow fever booster vaccination. Source of these receptors: a man younger than 40 who received the YFV17D yellow fever vaccine.

The rearrangement links TRBV20-1 to TRBJ2-6; D is perhaps TRBD2 (5 bases). The CDR3 is 16 amino acids. The V and J ends lost 1 base and 2 bases respectively, with 12 bases between them. Germline V gene sequence: CDR1 DFQATT, CDR2 SNEGSKA (reference sequence). The CDR3 sequence is CSARGRTYTGANVLTF. The CDR3 DNA reads TGCAGTGCTAGAGGCAGGACTTATACTGGGGCCAACGTCCTGACTTTC.

This clonotype was found many times. This chain connects TRBV5-1 to TRBJ1-6; 10 bases line up with TRBD1. CDR1 is SGHRS and CDR2 is YFSETQ in the germline V gene. V lost 0 bases, J lost 8 bases, and 5 bases stayed unmatched. The CDR3 covers 16 residues. This chain's CDR3 is CASSLVNGQGDSPLHF. For the CDR3, the DNA is TGCGCCAGCAGCTTGGTTAACGGACAGGGGGATTCACCCCTCCACTTT.

The rearrangement links TRBV7-2 to TRBJ2-1, with 10 bases that match TRBD2. The V gene's germline CDR1 is SGHTA and CDR2 FQGNSA. The CDR3 covers 15 residues. With V trimmed by 5 bases and J by 3 bases, 4 bases remained unmatched. CDR3 protein: CASSPLAGIYNEQFF. The DNA of the CDR3 is TGTGCCAGCAGCCCACTAGCGGGGATCTACAATGAGCAGTTCTTC.

In its sample, this clonotype was seen a few times. This chain connects TRBV7-9 to TRBJ2-5; 8 bases agree with TRBD2. CDR1 is SEHNR, CDR2 FQNEAQ, per germline (reference sequence). V shed 1 base and J 4 bases; nucleotides not matched to a gene: 8. The CDR3 extends over 16 amino acids. The CDR3: CASSLGTGGPGETQYF. The CDR3, as DNA: TGTGCCAGCAGCTTAGGGACGGGGGGGCCTGGAGAGACCCAGTACTTC.

In its sample, this clonotype was seen many times. The V and J genes are TRBV20-1 and TRBJ1-1, with D possibly TRBD1 on 5 matching bases. Deletions cut 0 bases from V and 5 bases from J, with 13 bases between. This CDR3 is 14 amino acids long. The germline V gene has CDR1 DFQATT and CDR2 SNEGSKA (reference sequence). CDR3 residues: CSARDGARGTEAFF. CDR3 DNA: TGCAGTGCTAGAGACGGAGCCCGGGGGACTGAAGCTTTCTTT.

On this clonotype itself: The junction shows a germline mismatch at one end, possibly a read error. The J gene is TRBJ2-3, the V gene TRBV19, with 8 bases lining up with TRBD1. Looked up from germline, CDR1 is LNHDA and CDR2 is SQIVND (reference sequence). The CDR3 totals 17 residues. The CDR3 here is CASSIGQGEAYTDTQYF. DNA for the CDR3: TGTGCCAGTAGCATAGGACAGGGAGAAGCTTACACAGATACGCAGTATTTT.

The chain couples TRBV20-1 to TRBJ2-1, with 8 bases matching TRBD2. CDR1 is DFQATT and CDR2 is SNEGSKA in the germline V gene (reference sequence). The CDR3 sequence is 11 residues long. CDR3 nucleotide sequence: TGCAGGGTTACTAGCGGAGCGGGGCAGTTCTTC. Protein sequence: CRVTSGAGQFF.

V usage is TRBV20-1 and J usage is TRBJ2-3; D call uncertain. Trimming took off 3 bases at V and 4 bases at J, with 2 bases between the two ends. Germline assignment: CDR1 DFQATT and CDR2 SNEGSKA (reference sequence). The CDR3 is 10 residues long. CDR3 sequence (DNA): TGCAGTGCTAGTGCAGATACGCAGTATTTT. Its translation is CSASADTQYF.

The chain joins TRBV2 to TRBJ2-1; D unresolved. The CDR3 sequence is 16 residues long. V dropped 0 bases and J dropped 2 bases, with 11 bases sitting between them. CDR1 and CDR2 from the germline V gene are SNHLY and FYNNEI. CDR3 nucleotide sequence: TGTGCCAGCAGTGAAGCGTTAGCTGGGGCCTACAATGAGCAGTTCTTC. It codes for CASSEALAGAYNEQFF.

This clonotype occurred a few times. The chain couples TRBV7-9 to TRBJ2-3, with unresolved D. CDR3 length: 12 amino acids. Per germline, CDR1 SEHNR and CDR2 FQNEAQ (reference sequence). V gave up 4 bases and J gave up 5 bases, with 7 bases separating them. CDR3 nucleotides: TGTGCCAGCAGCTCGGACCAAGATACGCAGTATTTT. It encodes CASSSDQDTQYF.

The chain recombines TRBV6-5 with TRBJ2-1; TRBD1 matches at 9 bases. J lost 8 bases, V lost 2 bases, and 7 bases had no gene match. Germline V gene data show CDR1 as MNHEY and CDR2 as SVGAGI. The CDR3 totals 15 residues. In DNA, the CDR3 is TGTGCCAGCAGTTACCCCCGGGACAGGGACGATGAGCAGTTCTTC. Its translation is CASSYPRDRDDEQFF.

This clonotype appeared a few times. The genes are TRBV7-9 and TRBJ2-3; D is uncertain. Trimming pared 11 bases from V and 2 bases from J, leaving 17 bases between. The germline gives CDR1 SEHNR, CDR2 FQNEAQ (reference sequence). CDR3 length: 14 amino acids. The chain's CDR3 is CASQAALTTDTQYF. The CDR3 coding sequence is TGTGCCTCGCAGGCGGCCCTGACCACAGATACGCAGTATTTT.

The V gene is TRBV6-5, the J gene TRBJ1-2; the match to TRBD1 covers 7 bases. Germline V lookup: CDR1 MNHEY, CDR2 SVGAGI. Trimming took 5 bases from V and 3 from J; bases not matched to a gene: 0. The CDR3 runs to 12 residues. DNA of the CDR3: TGTGCCAGCAGTGACAGGGACTATGGCTACACCTTC. Residues: CASSDRDYGYTF.

This clonotype has only a few counts. The chain recombines TRBV13 with TRBJ2-1; 10 bases align to TRBD2. With V trimmed by 3 bases and J by 8 bases, 10 bases remained unmatched. The CDR3 sequence is 16 residues long. The V gene's germline CDR1 is PRHDT and CDR2 FYEKMQ (reference sequence). The CDR3 nucleotides are TGTGCCAGCAGCTTCGGGGCTAGCGGGAGTATCTATGAGCAGTTCTTC. Translation gives CASSFGASGSIYEQFF.

The table lists this clonotype with a few counts. This chain links TRBV12-3 or TRBV12-4 with TRBJ2-7, with D possibly matching TRBD2 (5 bases). The CDR3 sequence is 12 residues long. Between the trimmed V and J ends, which lost 4 bases and 3 bases, there was a span of 7 bases. The CDR3 protein is CASSSTSYEQYF. Here the CDR3 DNA reads TGTGCCAGCAGTTCTACTAGCTACGAGCAGTACTTC.

This clonotype was seen repeatedly, ten times or more. V is TRBV7-2 and J is TRBJ2-7, with 11 bases identical to TRBD2. Per the germline V gene, CDR1 is SGHTA and CDR2 is FQGNSA. The CDR3 extends over 14 amino acids. Trimming cost V 4 bases and J 7 bases; bases outside gene matches: 6. CDR3 bases: TGTGCCAGCAGCTCGACTAGCGGGATGGGTGAGCAGTACTTC. Protein sequence: CASSSTSGMGEQYF.

This clonotype was found a few times. This sequence joins TRBV4-3 and TRBJ2-1, with TRBD2 as a possible D gene (6 bases). This CDR3 is 16 amino acids long. Between the trimmed V and J ends, which lost 8 bases and 5 bases, there was a span of 22 bases. From germline, CDR1 is LGHNA and CDR2 YSLEER. The CDR3 reads CASSRIGGIGNNEQFF. CDR3 coding DNA: TGCGCCAGCTCCCGAATAGGCGGGATTGGAAACAATGAGCAGTTCTTC.